This T cell receptor (beta chain) was documented in a study of T cell responses to AZD1222 COVID-19 vaccine. Study outcomes and limitations: None of the repertoires were sampled until the peak T cell response had passed. It should be noted that donors were predominantly white British and more often female, and clonal diversity was possibly underestimated. Seropositive AZD1222 recipients at baseline numbered only five to seven. Targeting of unmutated variant regions was reportedly seen in nearly half of spike-specific TCRs.

Per germline, CDR1 MDHEN and CDR2 SYDVKM. This CDR3 spans 15 amino acids. J lost 6 bases, V lost 4 bases, and 4 bases had no gene match. In the case of this clone: What it binds is unknown.

Profiling relied on immunoSEQ multiplex PCR, and the TCRdb table lists in-frame clones only, not all of them. This table holds tens of thousands of clones, 70% to 85% found once. The sequencing here drew on peripheral blood, taken on day 0 of AZD1222 vaccination. The chain combines TRBV28 with TRBJ1-6; 9 positions match TRBD1. The TCR comes from an adult in good health. CDR3 region: CASSSQGAGNSPLHF. The CDR3 DNA sequence: TGTGCCAGCAGTTCACAGGGGGCTGGTAATTCACCCCTCCACTTT. Full variable domain (outside the CDR3, taken from reference TRBV28 and TRBJ1-6): DVKVTQSSRYLVKRTGEKVFLECVQDMDHENMFWYRQDPGLGLRLIYFSYDVKMKEKGDIPEGYSVSREKKERFSLILESASTNQTSMYLCASSSQGAGNSPLHFGNGTRLTVT.